The entry that follows covers one T cell receptor (beta chain) sequence. Its target antigen remains unknown. No base qualities exist here, and no much larger clone lies one base off it. These data belong to a study of cytomegalovirus exposure and HLA in healthy donors (TCRdb year 2017). As for the study more broadly: In an earlier analysis of around 540 of the donors, 250 to 350 Gb of sequence data and 117 million unique TCR beta sequences from roughly 180 million T cells were reported. In the later analysis, no new phenotypic data were used to find candidate immune exposures; instead, reliance was placed on TCR beta sequences and their occurrence across donors. Across around 400 genotyped donors of the cohort, an average of 235,054 unique TCR beta nucleotide sequences per donor were sequenced, and around 19% of those sequences were non-productive. In a later analysis, previously published TCR beta repertoires from more than 500 donors were re-analyzed and high-resolution HLA genotyping was added so that TCR occurrence patterns could be studied. Besides the first cohort of approximately 670 subjects, a separate validation cohort made up of around 120 different subjects was used. Typing coverage varied by locus: about 620-630 donors for A, B, C, DRB1 and DQB1; approximately 520 for DQA1; approximately 570 for DPA1; roughly 450 for DPB1. An earlier analysis of 500 to 750 of the donors applied high-throughput TCR beta sequencing to assess whether each TCR beta V gene segment acted as functional or pseudogenic. Donor age, sex, ethnicity and CMV serostatus were compiled together with the repertoire data. HLA typing covered class I and class II loci at four-digit resolution. Because of strong linkage in the cohort, five DR-DQ haplotypes were treated as single units for association and clustering. Among the roughly 410 genotyped donors, around 81% belonged to the genetic ancestry cluster associated with self-reported Caucasian donors. In a later genetic analysis, genome-wide SNP genotypes for about 65% of the 666 donors were used, and that subset was treated as a discovery cohort. All discovery cohort repertoires had been generated on a single sequencing platform. An early release covering around 630 HLA-typed donors comprised around 300 gigabases of sequencing data and around 85 million unique TCR sequences. The study was designed to test whether signatures of past pathogen exposure could be identified by cataloging public T cell receptors. The study profiled the T cell repertoires of 550 to 700 subjects by immunosequencing and related them to cytomegalovirus serostatus. To predict cytomegalovirus infection status, the study brought together high-throughput TCR immunosequencing, statistical association of individual TCRs with disease status, and machine learning.

The library was produced with the immunoSEQ multiplex PCR assay. A mixture of 60 forward primers for TCR Vbeta segments and 13 reverse primers for TCR Jbeta segments was used in the multiplex PCR. A multiplex PCR assay on genomic DNA amplified the CDR3 region of rearranged TCR beta genes. The Illumina HiSeq System was used to sequence the amplified TCR beta libraries as 87-base-pair reads. In the authors' own workflow: A later analysis counted approximately 84 million unique TCR beta chains across the roughly 700 repertoires, and 10 million to 11 million of these chains were shared by at least two donors. A nearest-neighbor algorithm error-corrected the raw reads and collapsed the reads into unique sequences, merging closely related sequences to remove PCR and sequencing errors. CDR3 sequences were aligned to IMGT reference sequences to assign V, D and J gene segments. For a sequence to be retained, at least a six-nucleotide match to both a V gene segment and a J gene segment was required. Rearrangements were called productive when the CDR3 lacked stop codons and stayed in frame with V and J; all others were non-productive. Following IMGT convention, CDR3 was defined as the stretch from the second conserved V-encoded cysteine up to the conserved J-encoded phenylalanine. Sequences without an unambiguous match to a single V gene segment were excluded from the earlier analysis of almost 600 of the donors. An earlier analysis of about 590 of the donors classified V segments as functional when productive rearrangements were above 56.7% and as segregating when the standard deviation between donors was above 5%. To diagnose cytomegalovirus status from the catalog of TCR beta chain sequences, a statistical classification framework was built. In a later analysis, TCR nucleotide sequences were compared against IMGT/GENE-DB human TR gene sequences so that V and J genes could be assigned. A later analysis assigned CDR3 sequences and most-parsimonious VDJ recombination scenarios with the TCRdist pipeline. A later analysis defined each TCR beta chain by its CDR3 amino acid sequence plus V-gene family, and excluded reads lacking a unique V-gene family. To address suspected cross-contamination and a sequencing artifact, a later analysis removed some 620 highly shared, low-generation-probability nucleotide sequences. For each public chain, a later analysis derived a clonal expansion index from normalized ranks of inferred template counts within each repertoire. In a later analysis, generation probabilities were computed with a VDJ recombination model fitted to out-of-frame rearrangements, and the resulting probabilities were checked against IGoR. In a later analysis, TCR-TCR, TCR-HLA and TCR-CMV co-occurrence was scored with hypergeometric tests, and a repertoire-size bias correction was applied to TCR pairs. To estimate false discovery rates, a later analysis permuted the HLA or CMV assignments 20 times. In a later analysis, co-occurring TCRs were grouped using DBSCAN, with TCRdist sequence similarity added in when clustering inside HLA-allele-positive subsets. Repertoires with fewer than 30,000 or more than 120,000 public chains, plus five repertoires with anomalous nucleotide sharing, were excluded from co-occurrence clustering. Held by TCRdb, this immuneACCESS table contains in-frame sequences only and omits some clones. Under half of the omission traces to an unresolved V gene where checked; the cause of the rest is unknown. Clone size and the V and J calls come from that table; the DNA yielded D and trimming. This sample lists some 180,000 clones; more than 75% were detected once. Clones ranked in the top ten supply about 3.5% of the sample.

Trimming at the junction amounts to 4 bases on V and 6 bases on J, and the germline ends lie 12 bases apart. The CDR3, from cysteine to phenylalanine, totals 14 residues. The entry retains the CDR3 DNA only, 42 bases that are in frame from base 1. CDR1 and CDR2, looked up from the germline V gene, are ENHRY and SYGVKD. The research as a whole found: A later analysis reported that several top co-occurrence clusters appeared linked to parvovirus B19, influenza, CMV and Epstein-Barr virus. Most CMV-associated TCR beta chains appeared to be HLA-restricted in a later analysis, and the HLA associations seemed to be driven largely by CMV exposure. Some IMGT-functional V segments, including TRBV6-2 and TRBV6-3, could not be told apart with the 87-base-pair reads, so those segments were excluded. Linkage disequilibrium might explain the correlated functional status among segregating V segments, but an unknown experimental factor could not be ruled out. According to a later genetic analysis, donors in an Asian-associated ancestry cluster had fewer N-insertions in productive TCRs than the roughly 660-donor mean. Most TCR sequences were observed very rarely across donors, whereas some public TCRs were present in many individuals. Because counts were too low, 15 to 20 rarely observed V segments, including chromosome 9 orphons, were excluded from the earlier analysis of 587 of the donors. An earlier analysis of 587 of the donors showed that most TCR beta V segments appeared in productive rearrangements either about 87% or about 30% of the time, which broadly matched IMGT annotations. In a later analysis, 16,951 TCR beta sequences were associated with specific HLA alleles at a false discovery rate of 0.05. A further reported finding was that TCR beta sequences accurately predicted the HLA-A and HLA-B alleles for most subjects in the first cohort. Assigning TCR associations to individual alleles was difficult when HLA alleles, especially DR and DQ, strongly co-occurred. A total of 150 to 200 TCR beta chains were listed by the study as associated with cytomegalovirus. Three of the identified cytomegalovirus-associated TCR beta chains were confirmed in vitro to be specific for cytomegalovirus antigens. The classifier was reported to diagnose cytomegalovirus status with high specificity and sensitivity in both the original and validation cohorts. Only TCR beta chains were sequenced in this cohort, and the absence of alpha or paired-chain data limited detectable features. HLA typing was unavailable for some donors at each locus, so association tests used only the typed subset. A group of highly shared sequence variants was considered likely to be a technical artifact of the sequencing pipeline. An association between a missense DCLRE1C variant and V-gene and J-gene trimming of TCR beta chains was found in a later genetic analysis and replicated in an independent cohort. It was suggested by the authors that the approach could potentially be generalized to other disease states and immunological phenotypes. Roughly uniform sequencing depth across donors was assumed in presence/absence analyses, although this assumption may not hold. For the cohort, immune exposure information was limited to CMV serostatus. A later analysis found that HLA-associated TCR beta chains were more clonally expanded and had lower generation probabilities than equally common non-associated chains. In a later analysis, the rate of TCR association differed among HLA loci, with DRB1 alleles having the most associated TCRs and HLA-C alleles having the fewest.

The cohort consisted of 650 to 850 healthy bone marrow donors. At the time of sampling, every cohort member was nominally healthy, though immune exposures that went unrecorded were likely present. The donor was CMV seropositive and was included in the group of 250 to 350 seropositive cohort members. A peripheral blood sample was collected from each donor, and TCR beta sequencing was performed on peripheral blood mononuclear cells. The Qiagen DNeasy Blood Extraction Kit was used to extract genomic DNA from the blood cell samples. The sequence was collected from a middle-aged man in good health and CMV-seropositive. Material for sequencing was PBMCs. The receptor chain draws on TRBV10-3 and TRBJ1-4; the D gene is possibly TRBD1, with 5 bases matching. The base sequence is TGTGCCATCAGTGTGGGCAGGGTCGATGAAAAACTGTTTTTT. It encodes CAISVGRVDEKLFF.